One and the same sample provided the 3 T cell receptor beta chains below, sequenced in a study of shared clonotypes between healthy human individuals. The table came from immunoSEQ multiplex PCR; TCRdb's copy has only in-frame clones and leaves some out. Found here are approximately 710,000 clones, 90% of them singletons; the top ten hold less than 40%. Sequenced input: memory CD8+ T cells from PBMCs. The subset: CD45RO+ cells pooled with CCR7-negative TemRA cells. These receptors were collected from a man aged 18-30 years in good health. Some clones in this sample may be carry-over from other donors' samples.

This CDR3 reads CASSERTSETQYF. The CDR3 DNA sequence: TGTGCCAGCAGCGAAAGGACGTCAGAGACCCAGTACTTC. This chain joins TRBV11-3 and TRBJ2-5; D not resolved. Germline V gives CDR1 SGHNT, CDR2 YENEEA. The CDR3 spans 13 residues. V lost 5 bases, J lost 4 bases, and 11 bases lay in between.

CDR3 bases: TGTGCCAGCAGCTTAGGGACAGGGGGTAACGAGCAGTACTTC. Translated, it gives CASSLGTGGNEQYF. The V call is TRBV7-2, the J call TRBJ2-7; 10 nucleotides match TRBD1. The junction had 2 bases not matched to a gene; V was cut back by 1 base and J by 5 bases. Germline V gene sequence: CDR1 SGHTA, CDR2 FQGNSA. The CDR3 contains 14 residues.

The CDR3 loop reads CASSTRGDGYTF. As DNA, the CDR3 is TGTGCCAGCAGTACTAGGGGAGATGGCTACACCTTC. The genes are TRBV28 and TRBJ1-2; D is possibly TRBD1 (5 bases). From germline, CDR1 is MDHEN and CDR2 SYDVKM. The length of the CDR3 is 12 residues. V dropped 5 bases and J dropped 6 bases, with 10 bases sitting between them.